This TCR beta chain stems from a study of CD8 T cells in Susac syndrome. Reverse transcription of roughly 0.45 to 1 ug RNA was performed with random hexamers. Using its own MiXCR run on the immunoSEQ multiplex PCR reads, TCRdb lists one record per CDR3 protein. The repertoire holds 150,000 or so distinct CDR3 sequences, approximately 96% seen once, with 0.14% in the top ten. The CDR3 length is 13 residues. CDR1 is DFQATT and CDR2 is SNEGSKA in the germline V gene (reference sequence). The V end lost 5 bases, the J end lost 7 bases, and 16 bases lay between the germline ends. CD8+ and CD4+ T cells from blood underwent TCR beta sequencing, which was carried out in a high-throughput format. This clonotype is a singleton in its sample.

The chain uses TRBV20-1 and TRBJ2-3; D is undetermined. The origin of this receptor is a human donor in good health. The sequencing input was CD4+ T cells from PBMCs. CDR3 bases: TGCAGTGCTGGGGAATCGACACGGCATACGCAGTATTTT. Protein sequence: CSAGESTRHTQYF.